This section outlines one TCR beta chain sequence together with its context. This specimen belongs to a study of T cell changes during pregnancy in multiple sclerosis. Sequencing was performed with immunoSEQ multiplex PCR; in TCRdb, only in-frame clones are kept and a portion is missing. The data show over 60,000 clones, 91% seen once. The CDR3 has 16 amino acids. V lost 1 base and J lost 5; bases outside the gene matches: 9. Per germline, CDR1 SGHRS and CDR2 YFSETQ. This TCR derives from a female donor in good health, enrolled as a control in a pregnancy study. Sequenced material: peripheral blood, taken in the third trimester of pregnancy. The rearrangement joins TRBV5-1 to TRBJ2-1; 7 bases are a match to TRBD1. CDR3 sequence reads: CASSLQGVGVDNEQFF. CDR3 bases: TGCGCCAGCAGCTTGCAGGGGGTTGGGGTAGACAATGAGCAGTTCTTC.